This T cell receptor (beta chain) was identified during a study of CD8 T cells in ankylosing spondylitis. Points from the study as a whole: What appeared characteristic of ankylosing spondylitis blood was a TCR beta motif of eight highly homologous variants. Reportedly, matched ankylosing spondylitis synovial fluid was significantly enriched for disease-linked clones.

TCRdb re-called the 5' RACE reads through MiXCR, storing one row per CDR3 protein. This table has approximately 220,000 distinct CDR3 sequences, about 10% appearing once. About this clonotype: What it recognizes is unknown.

Input material: blood, either unsorted or a sorted T cell fraction (not recorded which). The sequence was obtained from a male donor with ankylosing spondylitis or in good health (not recorded which).

CDR3 sequence reads: CASSFNTGVGELFF. CDR3 bases: TGTGCCAGCAGCTTCAACACGGGGGTCGGGGAGCTGTTTTTT. V usage is TRBV7-9 and J usage is TRBJ2-2; the D gene is possibly TRBD2 (6 bases). Looked up from germline, CDR1 is SEHNR and CDR2 is FQNEAQ (reference sequence). The CDR3 has 14 amino acids. V gave up 3 bases and J gave up 7 bases, with 12 bases separating them.